This TCR beta chain was sequenced during a study of blood T cell repertoires in COVID-19. Study-wide context: The United States, Italy and Spain supplied acute and convalescent COVID-19 samples. The cDNA or gDNA used as material had been derived from T cells, B-cell-depleted T cells, or PBMCs.

V was clipped by 3 bases and J by 7 bases, with 18 bases between them. The CDR3 is 14 amino acids. The germline V gene encodes CDR1 GTSNPN and CDR2 SVGIG (reference sequence). In the study's own analysis: Reference gene primer amplification gave nucleated cell count estimates. Clones were read by immunoSEQ multiplex PCR, and TCRdb kept only the in-frame ones, dropping some. For V, J and clone size, that table is used; D and trimming come from the DNA. Of some 91,000 clones listed, 90% were seen once; the top ten hold 1.5% to 2%. This TCR was recovered from a man in his sixties with acute or convalescent COVID-19. The sequencing input was peripheral blood. The chain employs TRBV30 and TRBJ1-1; D is perhaps TRBD1 (5 bases). The CDR3 spells CAWRLPSGSGEAFF. The CDR3 nucleotides are TGTGCCTGGAGGCTTCCCTCAGGGTCCGGTGAAGCTTTCTTT.